This TCR beta chain was identified in a study of T cells in Graves' hyperthyroidism and ophthalmopathy. In this sample, this clonotype turned up many times. The germline V and J ends were trimmed by 3 bases and 9 bases, with 15 bases remaining between them. The CDR3 is made up of 15 amino acids. Germline values: CDR1 SEHNR, CDR2 FQNEAQ (reference sequence). The CDR3 regions of TCR beta were amplified from RNA transcripts. Initially, a first-round RT-PCR of the TCR CDR3 employed the HTBI primer set. TCRdb independently ran MiXCR on the multiplex PCR reads; one entry per CDR3 protein. The repertoire holds hundreds of thousands of distinct CDR3 sequences, about 45% seen once, with roughly 7.2% in the top ten. The study excluded patients with uncontrolled infection, other autoimmune disease, pregnancy or lactation.

The sequencing sample was made of peripheral blood or thyroid tissue (not recorded which). The source is an adult man with Graves' disease, either hyperthyroidism or ophthalmopathy (not recorded which). This chain links TRBV7-9 with TRBJ1-6; maybe TRBD1 (6 bases). The CDR3: CASSFDRSRGSPLHF. The DNA for the CDR3 is TGTGCCAGCAGCTTCGACAGGTCTCGGGGTTCACCCCTCCACTTT.